This record concerns one T cell receptor beta chain sequence. The data stem from a study of T-cell reconstitution after alpha-beta-depleted transplantation in children. Unique molecular identifiers were used in preparing the TCRbeta library. TCRdb reanalysed the PCR reads using MiXCR and keeps one entry per CDR3 protein. The table records 170,000 or so distinct CDR3 sequences, about 6.4% of them present only once. The ends were cut back, 6 bases at V and 4 bases at J, with 16 bases in the middle. Germline CDR1 is SGHTA and CDR2 is FQGNSA. The CDR3 covers 16 residues. This sample comprised PBMCs from the stem cell graft donor, obtained from the stem cell graft. The TCR sequence derives from a human donor who donated a stem cell graft to a child with Wiskott-Aldrich syndrome. V is TRBV7-2 and J is TRBJ1-6, with D perhaps TRBD1 (6 bases). The CDR3 region has the DNA TGTGCCAGCAGACTCGGACTTGGACAGTATAATTCACCCCTCCACTTT. Its translation is CASRLGLGQYNSPLHF. Using reference TRBV7-2 and TRBJ1-6 for the parts outside the CDR3, the full variable domain is GAGVSQSPSNKVTEKGKDVELRCDPISGHTALYWYRQSLGQGLEFLIYFQGNSAPDKSGLPSDRFSAERTGGSVSTLTIQRTQQEDSAVYLCASRLGLGQYNSPLHFGNGTRLTVT.